This TCR beta chain came from a study of graft-versus-host responses after intestinal transplantation. Background on the study: Every one of the recipients received anti-thymocyte globulin induction and afterwards took tacrolimus and steroids for about 3 years.

Study-level findings and limits: Peak levels of circulating GvH clones tracked with early post-transplant HvG declines. Clonal ratios of graft-versus-host to host-versus-graft in allografts were high for patients exhibiting graft-donor T cell macrochimerism.

A word on this clone: As yet, its antigen is unknown.

Method: immunoSEQ multiplex PCR; TCRdb's copy keeps in-frame clones and lacks some. The table has tens of thousands of clones, 85% to 95% seen once; the top ten hold 0.5% to 0.55%. Trimming took off 5 bases at V and 3 bases at J, with 14 bases between the two ends. CDR1 is MNHEY and CDR2 is SVGAGI in the germline V gene. The CDR3 runs 14 residues. This sample comprised unstimulated CD8+ T cells sorted from spleen or lymph node cells, obtained before transplant. V is TRBV6-5 and J is TRBJ2-7; no firm D call. The source of this sequence is a human donor who was the organ donor for an intestinal transplant. The CDR3 spells CASSEFMSDYEQYF. Here the CDR3 DNA reads TGTGCCAGCAGTGAATTCATGTCTGACTACGAGCAGTACTTC.